Shown below are 8 T cell receptor beta chains from a single sample sequenced in a study of cytomegalovirus exposure and HLA in healthy donors. The PCR ran on 60 Vbeta and 13 Jbeta primers. The protocol was immunoSEQ multiplex PCR, while the TCRdb copy is restricted to in-frame clones and leaves out a portion. The table includes about 160,000 clones, approximately 82% detected once. The sample comprised PBMCs. The receptors shown here come from a male donor in good health and CMV-seropositive.

V is TRBV7-2 and J is TRBJ2-7; 7 nucleotides agree with TRBD1. The CDR3 runs to 15 residues. The germline V gene encodes CDR1 SGHTA and CDR2 FQGNSA. V shed 4 bases and J 2 bases; nucleotides not matched to a gene: 8. In DNA, the CDR3 is TGTGCCAGCAGCTCGCCCGGGACAGCCGCCTACGAGCAGTACTTC. This gives the protein CASSSPGTAAYEQYF.

The chain joins TRBV6-6 to TRBJ2-2; possible D gene TRBD1, 5 bases. The germline CDR1 and CDR2 sequences are MNHNY and SVGAGI (reference sequence). The V end lost 2 bases, the J end lost 0 bases, and 10 bases lay between the germline ends. The CDR3 covers 16 residues. CDR3 sequence reads: CASSYGDSANTGELFF. CDR3 nucleotides: TGTGCCAGCAGTTACGGTGACAGCGCGAACACCGGGGAGCTGTTTTTT.

The J gene is TRBJ2-7, the V gene TRBV28; D not resolved. V was cut by 3 bases and J by 2 bases, with 14 bases left in between. CDR3 size: 15 residues. Germline V gene data show CDR1 as MDHEN and CDR2 as SYDVKM. The CDR3 sequence is CASSLSAGYAYEQYF. In DNA form, the CDR3 reads TGTGCCAGCAGTTTGTCGGCAGGTTATGCCTACGAGCAGTACTTC.

This clone occurred a few times. The chain is built from TRBV7-9 and TRBJ1-1; D perhaps matches TRBD1 (6 bases). CDR3 length: 12 residues. Germline CDR1 and CDR2: SEHNR and FQNEAQ (reference sequence). Trimming took off 5 bases at V and 7 bases at J, with 11 bases between the two ends. The CDR3 region has the DNA TGTGCCAGCAGCGGTGGGGGCATTGAAGCTTTCTTT. This gives the protein CASSGGGIEAFF.

This rearrangement joins TRBV5-4 to TRBJ2-3, with 7 bases that match TRBD1. The CDR3 contains 12 residues. V lost 10 bases, J lost 2 bases, and 4 bases stayed unmatched. Germline-derived CDR1 and CDR2 are SGHNT and YYREEE (reference sequence). This CDR3 reads CAGGQDTDTQYF. In DNA form, the CDR3 reads TGTGCCGGTGGACAGGACACAGATACGCAGTATTTT.

The V gene is TRBV7-9, the J gene TRBJ1-4; 7 bases fit TRBD1. There are 14 residues in the CDR3. Germline V lookup: CDR1 SEHNR, CDR2 FQNEAQ (reference sequence). J gave up 4 bases and V 5 bases, and 4 bases lay outside the gene matches. The CDR3 here is CASSRGGLNEKLFF. CDR3 nucleotide sequence: TGTGCCAGCAGCAGAGGGGGCCTTAATGAAAAACTGTTTTTT.

V usage is TRBV25-1 and J usage is TRBJ1-2; D is possibly TRBD1 (6 bases). The CDR3 runs to 13 residues. Trimming removed 2 bases from V and 8 bases from J, with 12 bases in between. From germline, CDR1 is MGHDK and CDR2 SYGVNS. The CDR3 region is CASSEPHQGGYTF. The CDR3 DNA reads as TGTGCCAGCAGTGAACCCCACCAGGGGGGCTACACCTTC.

V and J are TRBV27 and TRBJ2-1; D might be TRBD1 (8 bases). Trimming cost V 3 bases and J 8 bases, with 23 bases left between them. Germline V gene data show CDR1 as MNHEY and CDR2 as SMNVEV (reference sequence). The CDR3 has 17 amino acids. The CDR3 region has the DNA TGTGCCAGCAGTTTCGGGGGGCGGGTTACAGGGGGAGATGAGCAGTTCTTC. Protein product: CASSFGGRVTGGDEQFF.